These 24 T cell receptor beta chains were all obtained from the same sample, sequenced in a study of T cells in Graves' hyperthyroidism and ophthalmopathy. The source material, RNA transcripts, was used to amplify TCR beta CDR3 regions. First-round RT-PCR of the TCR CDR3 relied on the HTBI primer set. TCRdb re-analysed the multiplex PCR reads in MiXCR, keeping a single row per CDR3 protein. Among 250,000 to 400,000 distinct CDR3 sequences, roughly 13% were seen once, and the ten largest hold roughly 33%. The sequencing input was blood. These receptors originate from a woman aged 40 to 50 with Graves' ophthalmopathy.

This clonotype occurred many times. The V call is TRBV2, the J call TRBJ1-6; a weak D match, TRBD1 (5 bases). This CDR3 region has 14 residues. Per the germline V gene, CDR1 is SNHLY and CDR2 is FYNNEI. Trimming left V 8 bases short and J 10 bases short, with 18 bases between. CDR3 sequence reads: CASQRPGVQSPLHF. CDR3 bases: TGTGCCAGCCAACGTCCGGGGGTTCAATCACCCCTCCACTTT.

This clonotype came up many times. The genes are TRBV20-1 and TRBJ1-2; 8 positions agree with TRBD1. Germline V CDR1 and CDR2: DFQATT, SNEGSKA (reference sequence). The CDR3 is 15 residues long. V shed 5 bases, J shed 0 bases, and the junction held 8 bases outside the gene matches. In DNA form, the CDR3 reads TGCAGTGCTCCGGGACAGGCCATAGCTAACTATGGCTACACCTTC. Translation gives CSAPGQAIANYGYTF.

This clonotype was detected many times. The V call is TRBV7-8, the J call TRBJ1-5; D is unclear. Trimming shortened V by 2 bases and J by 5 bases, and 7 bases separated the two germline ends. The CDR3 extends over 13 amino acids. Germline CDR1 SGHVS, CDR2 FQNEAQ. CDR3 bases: TGTGCCAGCAGCTTAAAAGAAGATCAGCCCCAGCATTTT. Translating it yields CASSLKEDQPQHF.

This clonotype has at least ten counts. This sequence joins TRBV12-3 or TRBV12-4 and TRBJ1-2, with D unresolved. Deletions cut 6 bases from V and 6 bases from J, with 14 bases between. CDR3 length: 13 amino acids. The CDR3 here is CASSLGGVDGYTF. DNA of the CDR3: TGTGCCAGCAGCCTCGGCGGGGTAGATGGCTACACCTTC.

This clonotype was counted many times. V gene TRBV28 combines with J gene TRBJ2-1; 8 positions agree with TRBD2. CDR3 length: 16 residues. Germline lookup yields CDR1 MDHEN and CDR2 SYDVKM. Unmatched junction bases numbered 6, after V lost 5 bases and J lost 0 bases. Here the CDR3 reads CASSDRTSGSYNEQFF. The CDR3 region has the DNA TGTGCCAGCAGTGACCGCACTAGCGGCTCCTACAATGAGCAGTTCTTC.

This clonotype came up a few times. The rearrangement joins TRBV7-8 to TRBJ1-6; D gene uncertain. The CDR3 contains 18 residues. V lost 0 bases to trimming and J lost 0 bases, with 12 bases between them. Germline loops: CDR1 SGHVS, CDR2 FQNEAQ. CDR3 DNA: TGTGCCAGCAGCTTAGCGCAAAGTGGTAGCTCCTATAATTCACCCCTCCACTTT. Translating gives CASSLAQSGSSYNSPLHF.

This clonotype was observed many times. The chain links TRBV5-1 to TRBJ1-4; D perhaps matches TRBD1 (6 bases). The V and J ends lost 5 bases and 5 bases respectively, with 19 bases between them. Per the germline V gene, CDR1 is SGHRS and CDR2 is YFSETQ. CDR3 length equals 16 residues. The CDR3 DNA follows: TGCGCCAGCAGTAAGGGGGAGGCAGCCTGGAATGAAAAACTGTTTTTT. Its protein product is CASSKGEAAWNEKLFF.

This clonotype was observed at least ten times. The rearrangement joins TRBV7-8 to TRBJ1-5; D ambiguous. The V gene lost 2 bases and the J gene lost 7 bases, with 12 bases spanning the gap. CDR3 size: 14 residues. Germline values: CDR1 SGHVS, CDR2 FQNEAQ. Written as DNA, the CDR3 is TGTGCCAGCAGCTTATTGGCAGACGGGCAGCCCCAGCATTTT. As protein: CASSLLADGQPQHF.

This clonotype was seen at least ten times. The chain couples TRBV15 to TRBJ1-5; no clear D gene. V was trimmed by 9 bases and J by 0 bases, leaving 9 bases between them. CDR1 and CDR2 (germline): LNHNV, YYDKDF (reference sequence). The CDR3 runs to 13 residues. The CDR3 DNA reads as TGTGCCACTACCACAGATAGCAATCAGCCCCAGCATTTT. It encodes CATTTDSNQPQHF.

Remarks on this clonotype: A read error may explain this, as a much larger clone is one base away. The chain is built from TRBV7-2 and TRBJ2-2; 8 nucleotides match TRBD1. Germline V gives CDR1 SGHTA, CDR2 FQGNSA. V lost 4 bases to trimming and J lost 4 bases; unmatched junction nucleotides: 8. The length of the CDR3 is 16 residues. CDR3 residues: CASSSFNTGGTGELFF. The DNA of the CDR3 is TGTGCCAGCAGCTCATTCAACACAGGGGGCACCGGGGAGCTGTTTTTT.

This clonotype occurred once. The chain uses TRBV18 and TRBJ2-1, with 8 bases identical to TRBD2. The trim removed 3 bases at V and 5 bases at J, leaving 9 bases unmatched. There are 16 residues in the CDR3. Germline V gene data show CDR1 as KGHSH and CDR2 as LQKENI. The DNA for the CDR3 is TGTGCCAGCTCACCGGGAGCGGGAGTGTCGAACAATGAGCAGTTCTTC. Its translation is CASSPGAGVSNNEQFF.

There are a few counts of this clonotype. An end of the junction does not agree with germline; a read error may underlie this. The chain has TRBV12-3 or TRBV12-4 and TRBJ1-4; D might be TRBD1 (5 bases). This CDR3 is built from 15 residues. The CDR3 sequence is CASRPIDSPGEKLVF. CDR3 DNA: TGTGCCAGCAGACCGATCGACAGCCCTGGGGAAAAACTGGTTTTT.

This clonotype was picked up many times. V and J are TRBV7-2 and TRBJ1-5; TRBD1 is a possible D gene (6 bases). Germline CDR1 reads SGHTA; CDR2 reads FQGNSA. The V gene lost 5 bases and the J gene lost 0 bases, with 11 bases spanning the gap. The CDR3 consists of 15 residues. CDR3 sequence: CASSPGHFSNQPQHF. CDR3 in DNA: TGTGCCAGCAGCCCGGGACATTTTAGCAATCAGCCCCAGCATTTT. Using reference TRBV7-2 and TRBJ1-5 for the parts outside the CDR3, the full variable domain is GAGVSQSPSNKVTEKGKDVELRCDPISGHTALYWYRQSLGQGLEFLIYFQGNSAPDKSGLPSDRFSAERTGGSVSTLTIQRTQQEDSAVYLCASSPGHFSNQPQHFGDGTRLSIL.

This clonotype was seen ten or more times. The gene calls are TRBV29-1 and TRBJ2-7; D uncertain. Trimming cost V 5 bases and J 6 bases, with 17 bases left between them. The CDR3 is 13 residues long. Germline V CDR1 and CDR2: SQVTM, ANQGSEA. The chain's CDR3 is CSVLVQARSEQYF. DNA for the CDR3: TGCAGCGTTCTCGTTCAGGCCAGGAGCGAGCAGTACTTC.

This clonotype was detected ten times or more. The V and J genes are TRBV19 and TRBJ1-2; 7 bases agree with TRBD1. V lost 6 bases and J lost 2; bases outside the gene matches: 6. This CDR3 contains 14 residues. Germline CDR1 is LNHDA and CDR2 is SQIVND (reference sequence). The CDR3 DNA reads TGTGCCAGTAGCCCACCGGGACAGAACTATGGCTACACCTTC. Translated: CASSPPGQNYGYTF.

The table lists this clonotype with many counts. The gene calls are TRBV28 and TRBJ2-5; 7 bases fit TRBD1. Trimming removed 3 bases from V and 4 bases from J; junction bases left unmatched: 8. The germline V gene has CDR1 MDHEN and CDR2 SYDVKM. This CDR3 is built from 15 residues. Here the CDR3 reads CASSLIQGLLETQYF. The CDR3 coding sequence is TGTGCCAGCAGTTTGATACAGGGGTTATTAGAGACCCAGTACTTC.

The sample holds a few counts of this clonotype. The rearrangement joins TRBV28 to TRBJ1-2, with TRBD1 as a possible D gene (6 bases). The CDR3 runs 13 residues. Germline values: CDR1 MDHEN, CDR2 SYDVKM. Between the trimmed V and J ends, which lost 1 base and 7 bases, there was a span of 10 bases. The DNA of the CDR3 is TGTGCCAGCAGTTTATCCTCCAGGGGTGGCTACACCTTC. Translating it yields CASSLSSRGGYTF.

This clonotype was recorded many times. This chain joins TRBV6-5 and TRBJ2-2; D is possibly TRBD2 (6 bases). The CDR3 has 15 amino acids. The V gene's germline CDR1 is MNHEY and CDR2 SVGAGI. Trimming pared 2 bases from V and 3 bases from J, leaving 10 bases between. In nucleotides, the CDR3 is TGTGCCAGCAGTTACGGAGCGGGCCACACCGGGGAGCTGTTTTTT. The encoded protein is CASSYGAGHTGELFF.

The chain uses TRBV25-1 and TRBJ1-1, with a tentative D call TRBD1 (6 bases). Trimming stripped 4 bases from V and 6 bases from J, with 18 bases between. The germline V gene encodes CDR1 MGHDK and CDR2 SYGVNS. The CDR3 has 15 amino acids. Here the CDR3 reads CASSGLQGMGAEAFF. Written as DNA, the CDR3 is TGTGCCAGCAGTGGCCTTCAGGGGATGGGCGCTGAAGCTTTCTTT. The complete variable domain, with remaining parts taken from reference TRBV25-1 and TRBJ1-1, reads EADIYQTPRYLVIGTGKKITLECSQTMGHDKMYWYQQDPGMELHLIHYSYGVNSTEKGDLSSESTVSRIRTEHFPLTLESARPSHTSQYLCASSGLQGMGAEAFFGQGTRLTVV.

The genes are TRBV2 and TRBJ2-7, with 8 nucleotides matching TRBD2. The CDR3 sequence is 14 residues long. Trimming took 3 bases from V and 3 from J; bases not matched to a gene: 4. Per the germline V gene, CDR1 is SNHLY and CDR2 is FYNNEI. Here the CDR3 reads CASSDAGGFYEQYF. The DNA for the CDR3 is TGTGCCAGCAGTGATGCGGGGGGATTCTACGAGCAGTACTTC.

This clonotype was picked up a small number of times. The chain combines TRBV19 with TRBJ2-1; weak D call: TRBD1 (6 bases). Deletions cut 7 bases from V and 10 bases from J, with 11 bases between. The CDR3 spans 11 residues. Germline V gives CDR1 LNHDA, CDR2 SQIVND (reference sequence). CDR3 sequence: CASTQGTEQFF. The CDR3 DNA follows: TGTGCCAGTACACAAGGGACAGAGCAGTTCTTC.

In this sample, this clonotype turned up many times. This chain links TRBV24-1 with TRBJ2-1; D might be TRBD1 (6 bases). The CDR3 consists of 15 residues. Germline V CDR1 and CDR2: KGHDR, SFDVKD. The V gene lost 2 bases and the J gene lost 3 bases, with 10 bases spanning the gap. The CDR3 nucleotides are TGTGCCACCAGTGATTCCGGGACACTCTACAATGAGCAGTTCTTC. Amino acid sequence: CATSDSGTLYNEQFF.

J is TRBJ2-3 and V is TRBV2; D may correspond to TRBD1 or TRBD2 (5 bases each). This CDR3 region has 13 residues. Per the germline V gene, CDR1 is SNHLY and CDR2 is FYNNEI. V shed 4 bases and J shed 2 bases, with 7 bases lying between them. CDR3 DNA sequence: TGTGCCAGCAGTGGGGGGAACACAGATACGCAGTATTTT. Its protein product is CASSGGNTDTQYF.

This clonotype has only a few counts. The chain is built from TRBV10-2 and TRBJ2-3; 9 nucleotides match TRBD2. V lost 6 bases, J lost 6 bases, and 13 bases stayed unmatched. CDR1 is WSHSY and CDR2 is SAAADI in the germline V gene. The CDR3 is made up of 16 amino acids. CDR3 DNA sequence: TGCGCCAGCAGCTGGGTAGCGGGAGCGGTTACGGATACGCAGTATTTT. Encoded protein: CASSWVAGAVTDTQYF.